The subject of this entry is one TCR beta chain. Its antigen remains unidentified. A single base separates this from a much larger clone, so it may be a read error. The data were taken from a study of tumor and adjacent non-tumor tissue in lung cancer. Findings and limits, study-wide: Normal lung showed higher cumulative top 100 clone frequency than tumor.

Germline lookup yields CDR1 MNHEY and CDR2 SVGAGI. The CDR3 covers 15 residues. Three rounds of nested PCR, following a modified ARM-PCR protocol, produced the TCRbeta library. One entry per CDR3 protein, called by TCRdb with MiXCR from the multiplex PCR reads. The sample has about 90,000 distinct CDR3 sequences, about 66% seen once. RNA was extracted from bulk tissue without any cell sorting. This chain uses TRBV6-5 with TRBJ1-2, with D possibly matching TRBD1 (5 bases). This sequence originates from a man between 65 and 79 years old with non-small cell lung cancer. The sequencing input was lung tumor tissue. The CDR3 DNA follows: TGTGTCAGCAGTTACTCCCCAGGGATTAACTATGGCTACACCTTC. This codes for CVSSYSPGINYGYTF.